Below are 30 T cell receptor beta chains sequenced from a single sample in a study of blood T cells in healthy people across ages. Then a second PCR, running about 6 to 11 cycles, was carried out with a sample-barcoded 5' primer and a J-beta primer mix. TCRdb re-called the 5' RACE reads through MiXCR, storing one row per CDR3 protein. The data show almost 1 million distinct CDR3 sequences, just over 50% seen once. Specimen: blood. The receptors originated from an older woman in good health.

The chain carries TRBV20-1 and TRBJ1-6, with TRBD1 matching 7 bases. CDR1 DFQATT and CDR2 SNEGSKA come from the germline V gene (reference sequence). Trimming cost V 0 bases and J 8 bases; bases outside gene matches: 13. The CDR3 runs to 17 residues. The CDR3 region has the DNA TGCAGTGCTAGAGATGGTCGCGAGGGGGCGCGGGATTCACCCCTCCACTTT. Encoded protein: CSARDGREGARDSPLHF.

This clonotype came up a few times. The chain uses TRBV12-3 or TRBV12-4 and TRBJ1-6; 11 positions agree with TRBD1. V lost 6 bases, J lost 7 bases, and 14 bases stayed unmatched. The CDR3 has 18 residues. CDR3 loop: CASSWTGGRLGRNSPLHF. In DNA, the CDR3 is TGTGCCAGCAGCTGGACAGGGGGCAGGTTAGGGAGGAATTCACCCCTCCACTTT.

The gene calls are TRBV6-5 and TRBJ2-7; tentatively, D is TRBD1 (6 bases). The V gene lost 2 bases and the J gene lost 0 bases, with 11 bases spanning the gap. The CDR3 is 15 amino acids. The germline gives CDR1 MNHEY, CDR2 SVGAGI. The CDR3 nucleotides are TGTGCCAGCAGTTACGGGGACACCAGCTCCTACGAGCAGTACTTC. Its translation: CASSYGDTSSYEQYF.

V and J are TRBV5-1 and TRBJ2-3; 9 bases agree with TRBD2. The CDR3 consists of 16 residues. V lost 4 bases and J lost 10; bases outside the gene matches: 16. Germline assignment: CDR1 SGHRS and CDR2 YFSETQ. CDR3 bases: TGCGCCAGCAGCCTGGGACTAGCCCAGAAATCGCGAGCGCAGTATTTT. Protein: CASSLGLAQKSRAQYF.

V is TRBV15 and J is TRBJ1-2; D unresolved. The CDR3 has 14 amino acids. In germline, CDR1 is LNHNV, CDR2 YYDKDF (reference sequence). The V gene lost 0 bases and the J gene lost 2 bases, with 7 bases spanning the gap. The CDR3 coding sequence is TGTGCCACCAGCAGAGATAAGAGCAACTATGGCTACACCTTC. Its protein is CATSRDKSNYGYTF.

This clonotype appeared once. The genes are TRBV7-9 and TRBJ2-5, with TRBD1 identical over 7 bases. The CDR3 extends over 15 amino acids. In germline, CDR1 is SEHNR, CDR2 FQNEAQ (reference sequence). V dropped 8 bases and J dropped 11; count of bases not matched to a gene: 20. The CDR3 protein is CASGLKDRANWEQYF. CDR3 sequence (DNA): TGTGCCAGCGGTTTAAAAGACAGGGCGAACTGGGAGCAGTACTTC.

V and J are TRBV20-1 and TRBJ1-2, with 8 bases lining up with TRBD1. The CDR3 has 15 amino acids. Germline loops: CDR1 DFQATT, CDR2 SNEGSKA (reference sequence). After removal of 2 bases from V and 3 bases from J, the junction contained 8 bases not matched to a gene. This chain's CDR3 is CSARPQDRADYGYTF. In DNA form, the CDR3 reads TGCAGTGCTAGACCCCAGGACAGGGCCGACTATGGCTACACCTTC.

The chain has TRBV28 and TRBJ2-1; no definite D call. V dropped 4 bases and J dropped 7 bases, with 8 bases sitting between them. The CDR3 is 12 residues long. Germline-derived CDR1 and CDR2 are MDHEN and SYDVKM. The CDR3 nucleotides are TGTGCCAGCAGTTGGCGCACTAATGAGCAGTTCTTC. Translating gives CASSWRTNEQFF.

The chain carries TRBV20-1 and TRBJ1-5; perhaps TRBD1 as D (6 bases). CDR1 and CDR2 from the germline V gene are DFQATT and SNEGSKA (reference sequence). The V end lost 3 bases, the J end lost 7 bases, and 13 bases lay between the germline ends. The CDR3 consists of 13 residues. The CDR3 DNA reads as TGCAGTGCTAGTCAGGGGAACGGACAGCCCCAGCATTTT. This translates into CSASQGNGQPQHF.

The V call is TRBV6-5, the J call TRBJ2-3, with 7 bases identical to TRBD2. The CDR3 contains 16 residues. CDR1 and CDR2 (germline): MNHEY, SVGAGI. The V segment lost 6 bases and the J segment 0 bases; nucleotides outside the gene matches: 9. This CDR3 is CASRTRGRASTDTQYF. CDR3 nucleotide sequence: TGTGCCAGCAGGACGCGAGGGAGGGCTAGCACAGATACGCAGTATTTT.

With respect to this clonotype: This sequence may be a read error, since a much larger clone differs from it by one base. The V gene is TRBV20-1, the J gene TRBJ2-1; D uncertain. The J call may be in error: the DNA end matches TRBJ2-7 better. CDR1 DFQATT and CDR2 SNEGSKA come from the germline V gene (reference sequence). The CDR3 extends over 16 amino acids. DNA of the CDR3: TGCAGTGCCGAGTCGACTTACCTGGGCCCCTACAATGAGCAGTACTTC. Protein product: CSAESTYLGPYNEQYF.

The rearrangement links TRBV28 to TRBJ2-1; a possible D gene is TRBD1 (6 bases). The V gene lost 7 bases and the J gene lost 0 bases, with 10 bases spanning the gap. Germline V CDR1 and CDR2: MDHEN, SYDVKM. This CDR3 is 14 amino acids long. CDR3 coding DNA: TGTGCCAGCATACGAGGGGGCTCCTACAATGAGCAGTTCTTC. Translation gives CASIRGGSYNEQFF.

Regarding this clonotype: Compared with germline, one end of the junction differs, possibly owing to a read error. This chain joins TRBV10-3 and TRBJ2-5; weak D call: TRBD2 (5 bases). This CDR3 spans 16 amino acids. Germline V lookup: CDR1 ENHRY, CDR2 SYGVKD. The CDR3 sequence is CVIGEGRKGDQETQYF. The CDR3 DNA follows: TGTGTCATCGGTGAGGGCAGAAAGGGCGACCAAGAGACCCAGTACTTC.

The chain is built from TRBV28 and TRBJ2-7; 12 bases are shared with TRBD2. Germline loops: CDR1 MDHEN, CDR2 SYDVKM. Losses at the gene ends were 7 bases for V and 4 bases for J; bases not matched to a gene: 8. This CDR3 contains 15 residues. CDR3 protein: CASIRLAGGPYEQYF. The CDR3 DNA is TGTGCCAGCATCAGGCTAGCGGGAGGGCCGTACGAGCAGTACTTC.

The gene calls are TRBV20-1 and TRBJ2-7; maybe TRBD2 (6 bases). Germline V gives CDR1 DFQATT, CDR2 SNEGSKA (reference sequence). Trimming took off 5 bases at V and 2 bases at J, with 16 bases between the two ends. The CDR3 totals 14 residues. The CDR3 protein is CSAAGASAPYEQYF. Here the CDR3 DNA reads TGCAGTGCTGCCGGGGCTAGCGCTCCCTACGAGCAGTACTTC.

The rearrangement links TRBV20-1 to TRBJ2-1; TRBD2 matches 9 bases. The CDR3 runs to 14 residues. Germline V gene data show CDR1 as DFQATT and CDR2 as SNEGSKA (reference sequence). The ends lost 5 bases at V and 8 bases at J; junction bases unmatched: 10. The CDR3: CSAPTGTSSHEQFF. The CDR3, as DNA: TGCAGTGCTCCCACCGGGACTAGCTCCCATGAGCAGTTCTTC.

The chain has TRBV20-1 and TRBJ1-5; no reliable D call. V shed 3 bases and J shed 6 bases, with 9 bases lying between them. The germline gives CDR1 DFQATT, CDR2 SNEGSKA (reference sequence). The CDR3 totals 12 residues. DNA for the CDR3: TGCAGTGCTAGGTCCGTGGGTCAGCCCCAGCATTTT. Its translation is CSARSVGQPQHF.

The chain has TRBV4-3 and TRBJ2-4; 7 bases align to TRBD2. V shed 0 bases and J 13 bases; nucleotides not matched to a gene: 9. The CDR3 totals 14 residues. Germline CDR1 reads LGHNA; CDR2 reads YSLEER. In DNA form, the CDR3 reads TGCGCCAGCAGCCAAGATAATGGGGGAGGGGAGCAGTACTTC. It codes for CASSQDNGGGEQYF.

The chain combines TRBV9 with TRBJ2-1; D not certain. Germline CDR1 is SGDLS and CDR2 is YYNGEE. V lost 0 bases, J lost 0 bases, and 10 bases lay in between. This CDR3 contains 16 residues. The CDR3 DNA follows: TGTGCCAGCAGCGTAGGGGTGGGTAGCTCCTACAATGAGCAGTTCTTC. This sequence encodes CASSVGVGSSYNEQFF.

The V and J genes are TRBV18 and TRBJ2-3, with TRBD1 matching 12 bases. Germline CDR1 and CDR2: KGHSH and LQKENI. J was trimmed by 1 base and V by 6 bases; bases with no gene match: 2. The CDR3 runs 15 residues. The CDR3 bases are TGTGCCAGCTCCGGGGACAGGGGGCGCACAGATACGCAGTATTTT. It specifies CASSGDRGRTDTQYF. Variable domain in full (rest from reference TRBV18 and TRBJ2-3): NAGVMQNPRHLVRRRGQEARLRCSPMKGHSHVYWYRQLPEEGLKFMVYLQKENIIDESGMPKERFSAEFPKEGPSILRIQQVVRGDSAAYFCASSGDRGRTDTQYFGPGTRLTVL.

This clonotype was detected ten times or more. The chain joins TRBV2 to TRBJ2-7; TRBD1 matches at 8 bases. The CDR3 totals 14 residues. V lost 4 bases to trimming and J lost 7 bases; unmatched junction nucleotides: 9. The germline CDR1 and CDR2 sequences are SNHLY and FYNNEI. The DNA of the CDR3 is TGTGCCAGCAGTGGACAGGGGCGCTTCCAGGAGCAGTACTTC. This codes for CASSGQGRFQEQYF.

V is TRBV3-1 and J is TRBJ2-7, with TRBD2 matching 12 bases. The junction had 10 bases not matched to a gene; V was cut back by 9 bases and J by 7 bases. The CDR3 extends over 14 amino acids. Looked up from germline, CDR1 is LGHDT and CDR2 is YNNKEL (reference sequence). The CDR3 here is CASNPSGRGGEQYF. The CDR3 DNA is TGTGCCAGTAACCCTAGCGGGAGGGGGGGTGAGCAGTACTTC.

Concerning this clonotype: The junction shows a germline mismatch at one end, possibly a read error. The J gene is TRBJ2-5, the V gene TRBV6-1; D may be TRBD2 (5 bases). There are 15 residues in the CDR3. Germline CDR1 reads MNHNS; CDR2 reads SASEGT. The CDR3 loop reads CASIEGLARQETQYF. The CDR3 DNA sequence: TGTGCCAGCATTGAAGGTCTAGCCCGCCAAGAGACCCAGTACTTC.

This clonotype was seen at least ten times. The rearrangement joins TRBV7-8 to TRBJ2-3; D ambiguous. The V end was cut by 5 bases, the J end by 6 bases, with 15 bases between. The length of the CDR3 is 14 residues. CDR1 and CDR2 from the germline V gene are SGHVS and FQNEAQ. DNA of the CDR3: TGTGCCAGCAGCCCCCAGGTTCTGGTCGATACGCAGTATTTT. It specifies CASSPQVLVDTQYF.

This clonotype was recorded once. This rearrangement joins TRBV6-1 to TRBJ2-7; 12 bases map to TRBD1. In germline, CDR1 is MNHNS, CDR2 SASEGT. The CDR3 totals 16 residues. V shed 4 bases, J shed 4 bases, and the junction held 8 bases outside the gene matches. The CDR3 DNA is TGTGCCAGCAGTGGCCCGGGGACAGGGGGCATGTACGAGCAGTACTTC. Translating it yields CASSGPGTGGMYEQYF.

CDR3 region: CASSLAGRSTDTQYF. In DNA, the CDR3 is TGTGCCAGCAGCTTAGCGGGCCGGAGCACAGATACGCAGTATTTT. This sequence joins TRBV7-9 and TRBJ2-3; D gene ambiguous. This CDR3 contains 15 residues. Trimming stripped 0 bases from V and 0 bases from J, with 7 bases between. CDR1 and CDR2 from the germline V gene are SEHNR and FQNEAQ (reference sequence).

This clonotype came up once. Germline is not matched at one junction end, which may reflect a read error. The rearrangement links TRBV7-2 to TRBJ2-6; TRBD2 might be the D (6 bases). This CDR3 has 14 residues. Germline-derived CDR1 and CDR2 are SGHTA and FQGNSA. The CDR3 DNA reads TGTGCCAGCAGCCGGGGGTCCGGGGCCAGCGTCCTGACTTTC. Protein: CASSRGSGASVLTF.

This chain links TRBV12-3 or TRBV12-4 with TRBJ2-7, with no clear D. There are 15 residues in the CDR3. Trimming removed 5 bases from V and 6 bases from J, with 20 bases in between. The CDR3 sequence is CASSKWTVVLLEQYF. CDR3 nucleotides: TGTGCCAGCAGTAAATGGACGGTTGTCCTCCTCGAGCAGTACTTC.

This clonotype was detected only once. A read error is possible here, since a much larger clone lies one base away. V gene TRBV29-1 combines with J gene TRBJ2-3, with D unresolved. CDR1 and CDR2 (germline): SQVTM, ANQGSEA. This CDR3 contains 12 residues. V was shortened by 0 bases and J by 14 bases, with 15 bases between the two germline ends. The CDR3 loop is CSVEDSATTRYF. Written as DNA, the CDR3 is TGCAGCGTTGAAGATTCAGCGACCACGAGGTATTTT.

The chain recombines TRBV29-1 with TRBJ2-1; 13 bases map to TRBD2. V gave up 6 bases and J gave up 10 bases; unmatched junction bases: 15. Germline V gene data show CDR1 as SQVTM and CDR2 as ANQGSEA. This CDR3 region has 16 residues. The CDR3 DNA sequence: TGCAGCGTGGGACTAGCGGGATCCCTCTCGTACAGGGAGCAGTTCTTC. Translated, it gives CSVGLAGSLSYREQFF.